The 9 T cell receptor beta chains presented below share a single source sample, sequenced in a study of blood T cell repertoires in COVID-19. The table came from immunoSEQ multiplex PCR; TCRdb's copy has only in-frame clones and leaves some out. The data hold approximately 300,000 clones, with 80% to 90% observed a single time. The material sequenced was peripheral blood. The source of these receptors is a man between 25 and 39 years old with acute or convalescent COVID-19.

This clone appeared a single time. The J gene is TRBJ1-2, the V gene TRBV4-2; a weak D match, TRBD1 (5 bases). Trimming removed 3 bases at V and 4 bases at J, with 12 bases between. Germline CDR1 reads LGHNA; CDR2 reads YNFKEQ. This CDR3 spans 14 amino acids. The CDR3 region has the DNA TGTGCCAGCAGCCACCCGACAGATATCTATGGCTACACCTTC. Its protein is CASSHPTDIYGYTF.

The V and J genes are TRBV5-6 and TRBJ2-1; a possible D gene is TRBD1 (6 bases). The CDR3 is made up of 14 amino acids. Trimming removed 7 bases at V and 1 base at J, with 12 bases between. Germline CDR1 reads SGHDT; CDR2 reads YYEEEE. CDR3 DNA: TGTGCCAGCCACAGGGTTGGGTCCTACAATGAGCAGTTCTTC. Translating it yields CASHRVGSYNEQFF.

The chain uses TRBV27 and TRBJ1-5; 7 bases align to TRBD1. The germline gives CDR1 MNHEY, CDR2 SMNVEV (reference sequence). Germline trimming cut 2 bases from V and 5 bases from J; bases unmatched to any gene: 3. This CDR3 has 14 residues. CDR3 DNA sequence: TGTGCCAGCAGTTTAACAGGGGCTTATCAGCCCCAGCATTTT. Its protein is CASSLTGAYQPQHF.

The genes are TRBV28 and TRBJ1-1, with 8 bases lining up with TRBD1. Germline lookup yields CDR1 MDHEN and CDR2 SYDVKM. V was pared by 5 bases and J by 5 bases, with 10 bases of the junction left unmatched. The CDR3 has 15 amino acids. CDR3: CASSGADRVGTEAFF. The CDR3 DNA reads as TGTGCCAGCAGTGGAGCGGACAGGGTCGGGACTGAAGCTTTCTTT.

This chain's CDR3 is CASSGYLGQGAANEQYF. For the CDR3, the DNA is TGTGCCAGCAGCGGGTACTTGGGACAGGGGGCAGCCAACGAGCAGTACTTC. The rearrangement joins TRBV7-9 to TRBJ2-7, with TRBD1 matching 12 bases. Germline V CDR1 and CDR2: SEHNR, FQNEAQ (reference sequence). V shed 5 bases, J shed 5 bases, and the junction held 13 bases outside the gene matches. The length of the CDR3 is 17 residues.

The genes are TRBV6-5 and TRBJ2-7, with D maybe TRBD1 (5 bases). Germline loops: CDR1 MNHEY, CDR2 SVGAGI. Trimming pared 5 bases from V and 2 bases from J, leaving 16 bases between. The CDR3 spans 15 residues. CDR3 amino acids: CASSTTGMRAYEQYF. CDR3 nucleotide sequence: TGTGCCAGCAGTACAACAGGCATGAGAGCCTACGAGCAGTACTTC.

The CDR3 DNA reads as TGTGCCAGCAGCGCCGACATGGCTCTTTCACCCCTCCACTTT. It codes for CASSADMALSPLHF. The V call is TRBV9, the J call TRBJ1-6; D unclear. The CDR3 spans 14 residues. CDR1 SGDLS and CDR2 YYNGEE come from the germline V gene. Trimming cost V 3 bases and J 9 bases, with 13 bases left between them.

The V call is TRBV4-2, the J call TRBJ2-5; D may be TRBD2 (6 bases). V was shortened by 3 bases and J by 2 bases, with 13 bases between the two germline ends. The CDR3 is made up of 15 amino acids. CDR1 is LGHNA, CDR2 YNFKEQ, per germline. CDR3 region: CASSHGTAAQETQYF. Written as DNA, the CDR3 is TGTGCCAGCAGCCACGGGACTGCAGCTCAAGAGACCCAGTACTTC.

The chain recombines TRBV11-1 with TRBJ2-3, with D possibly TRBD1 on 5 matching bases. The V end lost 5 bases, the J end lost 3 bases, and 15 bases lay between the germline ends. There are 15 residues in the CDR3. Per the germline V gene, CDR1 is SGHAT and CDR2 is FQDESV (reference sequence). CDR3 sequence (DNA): TGTGCCAGCAGCCTTAATCCAGGGCGGACAGATACGCAGTATTTT. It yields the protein CASSLNPGRTDTQYF.